The clone carrying this TCR beta chain was counted only a few times. Its antigen is not identified. The data derive from a study of blood T cells in healthy people across ages. Whole-study results and caveats: Underestimates were what the diversity estimates from one million T cells were considered to be.

The CDR3 totals 15 residues. CDR1 MNHEY and CDR2 SVGAGI come from the germline V gene. PCR was performed a second time for about 6 to 12 cycles using a sample-barcoded 5' primer and a J-beta primer mix. MiXCR, applied by TCRdb to the 5' RACE reads, yields one record per CDR3 protein. The repertoire holds around 500,000 distinct CDR3 sequences, with about 27% as singletons. These data are also associated with another study on T cells of mothers and their children.

The receptor comes from a boy between 2 and 10 years old in good health. The sample consisted of blood. The rearrangement uses TRBV6-5 and TRBJ2-5; TRBD1 aligns across 10 bases. The DNA end favors TRBJ2-1, so the J call may be wrong. The DNA of the CDR3 is TGTGCCAGCAGGACGACAGGGGGCGTCGGAAATGAGCAGTTCTTC. Protein sequence: CASRTTGGVGNEQFF.